This is a list of T cell receptor beta chains from one sample in a study of blood T cell repertoires in COVID-19. The table came from immunoSEQ multiplex PCR; TCRdb's copy has only in-frame clones and leaves some out. This table holds some 250,000 clones, roughly 91% found once. The sequenced sample consisted of PBMCs or T cells enriched from blood (not recorded which). These receptors came from a woman in her thirties or forties with acute COVID-19. Both conserved end residues are part of each CDR3. D genes are given only for firm matches. A row's size may be missing; if present it is once, few, many or a size class.

j_call clone_size v_call d_call cdr3_nt cdr3_aa
TRBJ1-3 - TRBV9 - TGTGCCAGCAGCCGGGGGGACCCTGGAAACACCATATATTTT CASSRGDPGNTIYF
TRBJ1-2 - TRBV7-8 - TGTGCCAGCAGCCCGGACAGAGCTAACTATGGCTACACCTTC CASSPDRANYGYTF
TRBJ2-7 once TRBV18 - TGTGCCAGCTCAGCCGGGACACTTACCTACGAGCAGTACTTC CASSAGTLTYEQYF
TRBJ2-1 - TRBV7-8 TRBD2 TGTGCCAGCAGCCGAGGGACTAACAATGAGCAGTTCTTC CASSRGTNNEQFF
TRBJ1-4 - TRBV4-2 TRBD1 TGTGCCAGCAGCCAAGTGACAGGGGGAGCTGAAAAACTGTTTTTT CASSQVTGGAEKLFF
TRBJ2-7 - TRBV21-1 - TGTGCCAGCAGCAAAGAGGCCAGGACGGGACACCCACCCTGGACTTCTCGCTACGAGCAGTACTTC CASSKEARTGHPPWTSRYEQYF
TRBJ2-7 - TRBV4-3 TRBD2 TGCGCCAGCAGGGAAGAGACTAGCGGTTCCTACGAGCAGTACTTC CASREETSGSYEQYF
TRBJ2-3 - TRBV18 TRBD1 TGTGCCAGCTCACCGAGACAGGGGGAGGATACGCAGTATTTT CASSPRQGEDTQYF
TRBJ1-4 - TRBV4-3 TRBD1 TGCGCCAGCAGCCAAAAAGGGACAGGGGACAATGAAAAACTGTTTTTT CASSQKGTGDNEKLFF
TRBJ2-5 - TRBV19 - TGTGCCAGTAGTATCCCACCCCAGGAGACCCAGTACTTC CASSIPPQETQYF
TRBJ2-7 once TRBV7-2 - TGTGCCAGCAGCTTAGCGCTGACTTCCCTCGAGCAGTACTTC CASSLALTSLEQYF
TRBJ1-1 - TRBV5-5 TRBD1 TGTGCCAGCAGTCATGGGGACAGGGAAAACACTGAAGCTTTCTTT CASSHGDRENTEAFF
TRBJ2-5 - TRBV7-6 - TGTGCCAGCAGCTTAGTGTGGGGGCCAGGGGAGACCCAGTACTTC CASSLVWGPGETQYF
TRBJ1-2 - TRBV28 TRBD1 TGTGCCACCCAGTGGGGACAGGTCTATGGCTACACCTTC CATQWGQVYGYTF
TRBJ2-7 - TRBV4-3 - TGCGCCAGCAGCCAAGATCTGGCAGGTGGTACCTACGAGCAGTACTTC CASSQDLAGGTYEQYF
TRBJ1-1 - TRBV7-2 TRBD1 TGTGCCAGCAGCTCCGTACCGGGACAGGGGAACACTGAAGCTTTCTTT CASSSVPGQGNTEAFF
TRBJ2-3 - TRBV21-1 - TGTGCCAGCATTCGGTCTACTAGCGGGCCCCTAGAATTCTGCACAGATACGCAGTATTTT CASIRSTSGPLEFCTDTQYF
TRBJ2-1 - TRBV10-3 TRBD2 TGTGCCATCAGTCCGGGACTAGCGGCATGGAATGAGCAGTTCTTC CAISPGLAAWNEQFF
TRBJ1-1 - TRBV19 - TGTGCCAGTAGTAGGGGCAGGGGAATGAACACTGAAGCTTTCTTT CASSRGRGMNTEAFF
TRBJ2-5 - TRBV7-2 TRBD2 TGTGCCAGCAGCCGCAGGCGGGTCGGGGGGGGCTCGGAGACCCAGTACTTC CASSRRRVGGGSETQYF
TRBJ2-7 few TRBV12-3/TRBV12-4 - TGTGCCAGCAGTCGTCCCCCCTACGAGCAGTACTTC CASSRPPYEQYF
TRBJ1-5 - TRBV7-9 - TGTGCCAGCAGCCTCAGTGGCAATCAGCCCCAGCATTTT CASSLSGNQPQHF
TRBJ2-1 - TRBV7-2 TRBD2 TGTGCCAGCAGCTCGGGGGGGAGCTCCTACAATGAGCAGTTCTTC CASSSGGSSYNEQFF
TRBJ2-3 - TRBV20-1 - TGCAGTGCGCCGGCAGATACGCAGTATTTT CSAPADTQYF
TRBJ1-3 - TRBV9 TRBD1 TGTGCCAGCAGCGTAGAAGGGACAGGGGGAAACACCATATATTTT CASSVEGTGGNTIYF
TRBJ1-5 - TRBV7-2 - TGTGCCAGCAGCTTAGTGGGGGCCGGTGGGAATCAGCCCCAGCATTTT CASSLVGAGGNQPQHF
TRBJ1-5 once TRBV23-1 TRBD1 TGCGCCAGCAGTCAATTGGGCCAGGGGGAACGAAGGAGCAATCAGCCCCAGCATTTT CASSQLGQGERRSNQPQHF
TRBJ2-5 - TRBV7-8 - TGTGCCAGCAGCCTAGGACAGAATTACCAAGAGACCCAGTACTTC CASSLGQNYQETQYF
TRBJ1-1 - TRBV29-1 - TGCAGCGCTTCCCCTCTCGGAGTGGCTGAAGCTTTCTTT CSASPLGVAEAFF
TRBJ1-2 - TRBV15 - TGTGCCACCAGCAGAGATATCGGACTGGGCTATGGCTACACCTTC CATSRDIGLGYGYTF
TRBJ1-2 - TRBV7-2 TRBD1 TGTGCCAGCAGCCTCAACCGACAGGGGAGCTATGGCTACACCTTC CASSLNRQGSYGYTF
TRBJ1-4 - TRBV2 - TGTGCCAGCAGCCACAGGTCACTTAATGAAAAACTGTTTTTT CASSHRSLNEKLFF
TRBJ1-1 - TRBV5-1 TRBD1 TGCGCCAGCAGCTTGCCCGGGACAGGCACTGAAGCTTTCTTT CASSLPGTGTEAFF
TRBJ2-7 - TRBV7-2 TRBD1 TGTGCCAGCAGCTTTCACAGGGGACCCGGTGAATACGAGCAGTACTTC CASSFHRGPGEYEQYF
TRBJ2-3 - TRBV19 TRBD1 TGTGCCAGTAGTCACAGGGGGCTGACAGATACGCAGTATTTT CASSHRGLTDTQYF
TRBJ1-5 - TRBV19 - TGTGCCAGTGCGACAGGCAACAATCAGCCCCAGCATTTT CASATGNNQPQHF
TRBJ1-6 - TRBV7-8 - TGTGCCAGCAGCTTCGCTGGGACTGAAAATAATTCACCCCTCCACTTT CASSFAGTENNSPLHF
TRBJ1-1 - TRBV19 TRBD1 TGTGCCAGTAGTATAGACCGGACAGGGGACACTGAAGCTTTCTTT CASSIDRTGDTEAFF
TRBJ2-1 - TRBV6-5 TRBD1 TGTGCCAGCAGTTACGGGCACAGGGGGATCAATGAGCAGTTCTTC CASSYGHRGINEQFF
TRBJ1-5 - TRBV19 TRBD1 TGTGCCGGTCCGGGACAGAGCCAATATAGCAATCAGCCCCAGCATTTT CAGPGQSQYSNQPQHF
TRBJ2-5 - TRBV15 - TGTGCCACCAGCAGAGGAGTTGGGACCCAGTACTTC CATSRGVGTQYF
TRBJ1-1 - TRBV28 TRBD1 TGTGCCAGCAATCCACCGGGACAGGGGGCGAATCTAGAAGCTTTCTTT CASNPPGQGANLEAFF
TRBJ1-1 - TRBV28 - TGTGCCAGCAGTTTGAACAGGGTGGAAGCTTTCTTT CASSLNRVEAFF
TRBJ2-1 once TRBV6-5 - TGTGCCATAAGAAGAGGCGCTTCCTACAATGAGCAGTTCTTC CAIRRGASYNEQFF
TRBJ2-5 - TRBV4-2 TRBD1 TGTGCCAGCAGCCCCTGGACAGGCTTGGAGACCCAGTACTTC CASSPWTGLETQYF
TRBJ2-7 - TRBV18 - TGTGCCAGCTCAAGGGTCGACAGGTACGAGCAGTACTTC CASSRVDRYEQYF
TRBJ1-6 - TRBV4-2 TRBD1 TGTGCCAGCAGCCAAGGGAGACAGGGACCGGAGTCACCCCTCCACTTT CASSQGRQGPESPLHF
TRBJ2-1 - TRBV28 TRBD1 TGTGCCAGCAGCCCCGGGACAGGGTCCCGAAGTGAGCAGTTCTTC CASSPGTGSRSEQFF
TRBJ1-2 - TRBV30 - TGTGCCTGGAGTGTACAATCGGGAAACTATGGCTACACCTTC CAWSVQSGNYGYTF